The 20 T cell receptor beta chains below all came from one sample that was sequenced in a study of post-analysis software for immune sequencing data. Overall study results and limits: Comparison of patients with controls showed five TRBV segments more frequent in patients, TRBV5-6, TRBV5-1 and TRBV20-1 among them.

Sequencing libraries made from TCR beta cDNA carried unique molecular identifiers. A single record per CDR3 protein comes from TCRdb applying MiXCR to the PCR reads. The sample carries under 900,000 distinct CDR3 sequences, 53% recorded once. The antigens for these receptors are not known. Specimen: blood. The receptors were gathered from a girl aged 10-17 years with multiple sclerosis.

This clonotype was seen a handful of times. CDR3 region: CASSYSGVGTYEQYF. The CDR3 nucleotides read TGTGCCAGCAGTTACTCAGGGGTAGGAACCTACGAGCAGTACTTC. V and J are TRBV6-5 and TRBJ2-7; possibly TRBD1 for D (5 bases). The CDR3 spans 15 residues. V gave up 0 bases and J gave up 2 bases, with 11 bases separating them. CDR1 and CDR2 from the germline V gene are MNHEY and SVGAGI.

The chain has TRBV20-1 and TRBJ2-1; 11 bases agree with TRBD2. The CDR3 has 14 residues. Germline V gives CDR1 DFQATT, CDR2 SNEGSKA (reference sequence). J gave up 5 bases and V 4 bases, and 4 bases lay outside the gene matches. The CDR3 reads CSAKTSGDHNEQFF. CDR3 DNA sequence: TGCAGTGCTAAGACTAGCGGGGATCACAATGAGCAGTTCTTC.

The rearrangement links TRBV7-3 to TRBJ2-7; 7 nucleotides match TRBD1. The trim removed 5 bases at V and 2 bases at J, leaving 9 bases unmatched. The CDR3 is 15 residues long. Germline lookup yields CDR1 SGHTA and CDR2 FQGTGA. The CDR3 here is CASSPGTVNPYEQYF. The CDR3 DNA reads as TGTGCCAGCAGCCCAGGGACAGTCAACCCCTACGAGCAGTACTTC.

This sequence joins TRBV19 and TRBJ1-5, with D uncertain. Trimming left V 7 bases short and J 4 bases short, with 8 bases between. The CDR3 runs 12 residues. Germline V gene data show CDR1 as LNHDA and CDR2 as SQIVND (reference sequence). The CDR3 protein is CASKKNNQPQHF. For the CDR3, the DNA is TGTGCCAGTAAGAAGAATAATCAGCCCCAGCATTTT.

The rearrangement uses TRBV7-2 and TRBJ2-3; D remains ambiguous. The CDR3 has 17 residues. Trimming left V 3 bases short and J 5 bases short, with 21 bases between. The germline V gene has CDR1 SGHTA and CDR2 FQGNSA. In DNA form, the CDR3 reads TGTGCCAGCAGCTTTTCCGGTGGTATTTCCGCCGGAGATACGCAGTATTTT. Its translation is CASSFSGGISAGDTQYF.

The rearrangement uses TRBV20-1 and TRBJ2-5, with TRBD1 identical over 9 bases. This CDR3 has 14 amino acids. Germline V gene data show CDR1 as DFQATT and CDR2 as SNEGSKA (reference sequence). V shed 2 bases and J 2 bases; nucleotides not matched to a gene: 3. The CDR3 protein is CSARSGTGQETQYF. The CDR3 bases are TGCAGTGCTAGATCGGGGACAGGGCAAGAGACCCAGTACTTC.

CDR3 DNA: TGTGCCAGCAGCTTCCCCGACAGGGAATTCGAGACCCAGTACTTC. Residues: CASSFPDREFETQYF. The rearrangement links TRBV7-2 to TRBJ2-7, with 7 nucleotides matching TRBD1. Gene TRBJ2-5 matches the end of the DNA better, so the J call may be wrong. Germline V gene data show CDR1 as SGHTA and CDR2 as FQGNSA. The CDR3 contains 15 residues.

The chain has TRBV5-5 and TRBJ2-2, with 9 nucleotides matching TRBD2. The CDR3 is made up of 18 amino acids. Germline trimming cut 0 bases from V and 4 bases from J; bases unmatched to any gene: 10. Germline lookup yields CDR1 SGHKS and CDR2 YYEKEE (reference sequence). CDR3 in amino acids: CASSLEAGGGRGTGELFF. The DNA of the CDR3 is TGTGCCAGCAGCTTGGAAGCGGGGGGCGGCCGTGGCACCGGGGAGCTGTTTTTT.

The chain has TRBV29-1 and TRBJ2-7; weak D call: TRBD2 (6 bases). The CDR3 extends over 11 amino acids. Germline V gene sequence: CDR1 SQVTM, CDR2 ANQGSEA. V lost 1 base to trimming and J lost 5 bases, with 6 bases between them. DNA of the CDR3: TGCAGCGTTGAAGGCGGGGACGAGCAGTACTTC. Translation gives CSVEGGDEQYF.

The J gene is TRBJ2-3, the V gene TRBV20-1, with D perhaps TRBD2 (5 bases). This CDR3 contains 11 residues. Germline lookup yields CDR1 DFQATT and CDR2 SNEGSKA (reference sequence). Trimming removed 5 bases from V and 8 bases from J, with 11 bases in between. CDR3 protein: CSAFSGGTQYF. For the CDR3, the DNA is TGCAGTGCTTTCAGCGGAGGTACGCAGTATTTT.

There are a few counts of this clonotype. The J gene is TRBJ2-1, the V gene TRBV29-1; D remains unclear. The length of the CDR3 is 12 residues. The germline CDR1 and CDR2 sequences are SQVTM and ANQGSEA. The ends were cut back, 0 bases at V and 12 bases at J, with 12 bases in the middle. The CDR3 sequence: CSVEESATGQFF. The DNA for the CDR3 is TGCAGCGTTGAAGAATCAGCAACGGGGCAGTTCTTC.

This clonotype appeared a few times. This sequence joins TRBV7-3 and TRBJ2-3; D might be TRBD1 (6 bases). V lost 6 bases and J 1 base, leaving 20 bases between the germline ends. CDR1 and CDR2 (germline): SGHTA, FQGTGA. This CDR3 is built from 17 residues. CDR3 coding DNA: TGTGCCAGCAGGAGAGATCCTAGGGGGTTTGGCACAGATACGCAGTATTTT. Residues: CASRRDPRGFGTDTQYF.

The chain joins TRBV29-1 to TRBJ2-3; a possible D gene is TRBD1 (5 bases). Trimming stripped 7 bases from V and 0 bases from J, with 11 bases between. CDR1 and CDR2 from the germline V gene are SQVTM and ANQGSEA. The CDR3 extends over 13 amino acids. The CDR3 is CSAAQGSTDTQYF. CDR3 nucleotide sequence: TGCAGCGCGGCCCAGGGTAGCACAGATACGCAGTATTTT.

The chain employs TRBV7-2 and TRBJ2-3; 13 positions agree with TRBD2. The V gene's germline CDR1 is SGHTA and CDR2 FQGNSA. The V and J ends lost 5 bases and 5 bases, in that order; junction bases with no gene match: 7. The CDR3 is 16 amino acids. The chain's CDR3 is CASSAGLAGAGDTQYF. DNA of the CDR3: TGTGCCAGCAGCGCAGGACTAGCGGGAGCGGGAGATACGCAGTATTTT. Using reference TRBV7-2 and TRBJ2-3 for the parts outside the CDR3, the full variable domain is GAGVSQSPSNKVTEKGKDVELRCDPISGHTALYWYRQSLGQGLEFLIYFQGNSAPDKSGLPSDRFSAERTGGSVSTLTIQRTQQEDSAVYLCASSAGLAGAGDTQYFGPGTRLTVL.

The rearrangement joins TRBV5-6 to TRBJ1-3; no clear D gene. The ends were cut back, 4 bases at V and 0 bases at J, with 14 bases in the middle. CDR3 length: 16 residues. The germline V gene encodes CDR1 SGHDT and CDR2 YYEEEE. The CDR3 coding sequence is TGTGCCAGCAGCCCCACCGGTCCAAGCTCTGGAAACACCATATATTTT. Translated, it gives CASSPTGPSSGNTIYF.

The gene calls are TRBV12-3 or TRBV12-4 and TRBJ2-3, with D possibly matching TRBD2 (5 bases). The germline V and J ends were trimmed by 2 bases and 0 bases, with 15 bases remaining between them. The length of the CDR3 is 17 residues. CDR3 in amino acids: CASSLRRRRSSTDTQYF. In DNA, the CDR3 is TGTGCCAGCAGTTTAAGGCGGAGGCGCTCTAGCACAGATACGCAGTATTTT.

This clonotype was recorded many times. This chain links TRBV7-9 with TRBJ2-1; 9 bases fit TRBD2. After removal of 2 bases from V and 5 bases from J, the junction contained 7 bases not matched to a gene. The CDR3 covers 16 residues. Germline CDR1 SEHNR, CDR2 FQNEAQ (reference sequence). The DNA for the CDR3 is TGTGCCAGCAGCTTAAGCTTAGCGGGAGTGAACAATGAGCAGTTCTTC. Its translation is CASSLSLAGVNNEQFF.

This clonotype was recorded a few times. V gene TRBV29-1 combines with J gene TRBJ2-1, with TRBD2 matching over 11 bases. Looked up from germline, CDR1 is SQVTM and CDR2 is ANQGSEA. The CDR3 sequence is 16 residues long. Losses at the gene ends were 4 bases for V and 5 bases for J; bases not matched to a gene: 10. The DNA for the CDR3 is TGCAGCGTTGGGGGAGCGGGGACTAGCGGAAACAATGAGCAGTTCTTC. Translated, it gives CSVGGAGTSGNNEQFF.

This clonotype appeared a few times. The genes are TRBV3-1 and TRBJ2-6, with TRBD1 matching 10 bases. This CDR3 contains 17 residues. Germline V gene lookup returns CDR1 LGHDT and CDR2 YNNKEL (reference sequence). Trimming took 1 base from V and 2 from J; bases not matched to a gene: 2. CDR3 sequence reads: CASSQGQGATGANVLTF. The CDR3 DNA reads as TGTGCCAGCAGCCAAGGACAGGGGGCGACTGGGGCCAACGTCCTGACTTTC.

The rearrangement links TRBV7-2 to TRBJ2-1, with 11 bases lining up with TRBD2. CDR1 and CDR2 from the germline V gene are SGHTA and FQGNSA. After removal of 7 bases from V and 4 bases from J, the junction contained 12 bases not matched to a gene. The CDR3 totals 17 residues. The CDR3 loop is CASNLTASGGPYNEQFF. Here the CDR3 DNA reads TGTGCCAGCAACCTAACGGCTAGCGGGGGGCCTTACAATGAGCAGTTCTTC.